The present T cell receptor beta chain was sequenced within a study of T cell changes during pregnancy in multiple sclerosis. The germline gives CDR1 LGHNA, CDR2 YNFKEQ. Trimming pared 1 base from V and 6 bases from J, leaving 10 bases between. This CDR3 contains 15 residues. Some clones are missing from TCRdb's copy, which holds only in-frame ones; the method was immunoSEQ multiplex PCR. The data show roughly 100,000 clones, 85% to 95% seen once. The sample in question was peripheral blood, obtained after pregnancy. The genes are TRBV4-2 and TRBJ2-6; D is unclear. The TCR originated in a female donor with multiple sclerosis, enrolled in a pregnancy study. CDR3 in amino acids: CASSQALAPANVLTF. The CDR3 coding sequence is TGTGCCAGCAGCCAAGCCTTAGCCCCGGCCAACGTCCTGACTTTC.